This T cell receptor beta chain derives from a study of regulatory T cells in long-lasting Graves disease. Combining iRepertoire HTBI primers with Arm-PCR of CDR3 regions, the authors built TCR beta libraries. Via MiXCR, TCRdb re-called the multiplex PCR reads, giving one row per CDR3 protein. This repertoire shows about 470,000 distinct CDR3 sequences, around 20% found once; its top ten account for less than 9%. Whole-study results and caveats: The study found TRBV28, TRBJ1-2 and TRBJ2-5 favored in persistent disease.

V shed 5 bases, J shed 2 bases, and the junction held 9 bases outside the gene matches. Germline CDR1 and CDR2: MDHEN and SYDVKM. This CDR3 contains 16 residues. A word on this clonotype: Its matching antigen is unknown.

The sample's time point: persistent/refractory GD, antithyroid drugs over 5 years with positive TRAb. Researchers made the TCR library from RNA that was extracted from PBMCs. The chain carries TRBV28 and TRBJ1-2, with 9 bases aligning to TRBD1. This sequence originates from a female donor with Graves disease. Material: peripheral blood mononuclear cells (PBMCs), obtained when the disease was refractory, from a patient treated with antithyroid drugs. CDR3 region: CASSNHRGLGNYGYTF. The CDR3 coding sequence is TGTGCCAGCAGTAACCACAGGGGGCTGGGGAACTATGGCTACACCTTC.